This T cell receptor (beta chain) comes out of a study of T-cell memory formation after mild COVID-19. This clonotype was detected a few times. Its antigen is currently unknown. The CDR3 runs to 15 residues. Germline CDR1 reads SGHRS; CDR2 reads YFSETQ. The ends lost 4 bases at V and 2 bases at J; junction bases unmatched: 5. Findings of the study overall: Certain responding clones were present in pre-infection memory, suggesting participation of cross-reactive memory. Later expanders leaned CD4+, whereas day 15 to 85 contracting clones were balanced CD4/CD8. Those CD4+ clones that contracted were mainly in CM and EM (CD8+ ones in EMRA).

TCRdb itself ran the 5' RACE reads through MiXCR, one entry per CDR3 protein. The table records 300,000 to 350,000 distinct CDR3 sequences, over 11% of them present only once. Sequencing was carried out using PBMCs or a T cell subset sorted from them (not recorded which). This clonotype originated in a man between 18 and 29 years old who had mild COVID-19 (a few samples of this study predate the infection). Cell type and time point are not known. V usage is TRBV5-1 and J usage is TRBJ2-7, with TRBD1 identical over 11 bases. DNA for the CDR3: TGCGCCAGCAGCAGCGGACAGGGGGCGACCTACGAGCAGTACTTC. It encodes CASSSGQGATYEQYF.